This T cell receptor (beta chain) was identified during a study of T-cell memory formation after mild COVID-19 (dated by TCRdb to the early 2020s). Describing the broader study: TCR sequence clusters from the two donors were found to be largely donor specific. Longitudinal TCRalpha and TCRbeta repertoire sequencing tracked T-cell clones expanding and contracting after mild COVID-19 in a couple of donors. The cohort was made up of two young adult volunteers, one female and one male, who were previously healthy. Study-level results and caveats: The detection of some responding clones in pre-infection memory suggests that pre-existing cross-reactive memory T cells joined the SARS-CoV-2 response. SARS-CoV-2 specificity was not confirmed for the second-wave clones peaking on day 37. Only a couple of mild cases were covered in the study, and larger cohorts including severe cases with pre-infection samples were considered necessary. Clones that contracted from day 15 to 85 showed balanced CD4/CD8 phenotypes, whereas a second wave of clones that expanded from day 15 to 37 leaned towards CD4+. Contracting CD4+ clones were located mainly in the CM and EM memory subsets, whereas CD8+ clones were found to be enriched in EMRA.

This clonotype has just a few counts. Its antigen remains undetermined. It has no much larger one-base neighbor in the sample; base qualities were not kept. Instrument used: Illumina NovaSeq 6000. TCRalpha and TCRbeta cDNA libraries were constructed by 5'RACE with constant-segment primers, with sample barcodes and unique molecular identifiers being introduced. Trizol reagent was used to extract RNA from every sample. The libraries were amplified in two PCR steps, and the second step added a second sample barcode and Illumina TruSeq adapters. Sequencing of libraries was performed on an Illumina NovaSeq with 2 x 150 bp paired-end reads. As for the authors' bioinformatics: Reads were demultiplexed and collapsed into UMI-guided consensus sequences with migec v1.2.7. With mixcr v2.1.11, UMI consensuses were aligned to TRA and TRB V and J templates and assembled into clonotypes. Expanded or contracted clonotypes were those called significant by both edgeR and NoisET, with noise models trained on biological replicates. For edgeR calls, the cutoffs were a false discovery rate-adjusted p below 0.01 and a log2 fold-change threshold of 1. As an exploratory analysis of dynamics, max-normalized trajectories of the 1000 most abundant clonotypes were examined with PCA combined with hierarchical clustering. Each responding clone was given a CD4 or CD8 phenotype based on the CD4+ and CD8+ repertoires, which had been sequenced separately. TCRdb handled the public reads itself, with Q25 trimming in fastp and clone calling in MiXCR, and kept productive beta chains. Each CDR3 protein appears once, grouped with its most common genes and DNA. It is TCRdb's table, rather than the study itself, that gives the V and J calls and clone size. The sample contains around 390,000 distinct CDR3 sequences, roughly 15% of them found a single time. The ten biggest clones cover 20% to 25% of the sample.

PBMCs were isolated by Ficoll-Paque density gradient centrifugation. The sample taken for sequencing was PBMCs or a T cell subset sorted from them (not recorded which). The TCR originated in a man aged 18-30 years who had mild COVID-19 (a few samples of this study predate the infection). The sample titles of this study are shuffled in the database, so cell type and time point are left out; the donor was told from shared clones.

The CDR3 protein: CASSYYDTYEAFF. Here is the DNA: TGTGCCAGCAGTTACTATGACACGTATGAAGCTTTCTTT. The V and J genes are TRBV6-2 or TRBV6-3 and TRBJ1-1; no D gene call is confident. From the cysteine through the phenylalanine, the CDR3 covers 13 amino acids. Of the read, only the CDR3 DNA is kept; its 39 bases are in frame from base 1. The germline V gene yields MNHEY for CDR1 and SVGEGT for CDR2. V is shortened by 1 base, J by 7 bases, and the region joining them spans 10 bases.